The present T cell receptor (beta chain) was sequenced within a study of control samples from healthy donors and cancer patients. Sequencing used immunoSEQ multiplex PCR; TCRdb keeps in-frame clones, though not all of them. The repertoire holds around 75,000 clones, with around 92% as singletons. CDR1 and CDR2 from the germline V gene are MGHRA and YSYEKL. Deletions cut 1 base from V and 1 base from J, with 8 bases between. This CDR3 region has 14 residues. This clone was counted once. The sample consisted of blood. V gene TRBV4-1 combines with J gene TRBJ2-7, with D uncertain. The receptor's source is a woman aged 55-70 years in good health. In DNA form, the CDR3 reads TGCGCCAGCAGCCAAGTAACAGTATCCTACGAGCAGTACTTC. Its translation: CASSQVTVSYEQYF.